This TCR beta chain originates from a study of T cell repertoires and HLA-DP antigens listed by TCRdb under 2018. The study in broad terms: Using HeLa cells transduced to present allogeneic HLA-DP, the study set up an in vitro model of CD4+ T cell alloreactivity. The two alloantigens modelled structurally similar versus dissimilar alloantigens, differing from self at one and around ten peptide-binding groove amino acids, respectively. The three donors were two male and one female, with ages ranging from the 18-to-29 to the 60-to-69 age band. Average DNA input was approximately 220 ng for sorted CD137+CD4+ samples, compared with 1,200 ng for pre-culture CD4+ samples. Broad study findings and their caveats: Average cumulative frequency of clones undetected before culture was 36.3% against one allele and approximately 55% against the other. Separate analysis of naive and memory CD4+ repertoires was not performed. Clonality of sorted CD137+ cells was similar against both alloantigens (around 0.41) and much higher than in pre-culture samples (about 0.04). The study was limited by having just three donors, by relying on a non-physiological HeLa antigen-presenting system, and by using total CD4+ cells as responders.

TCRB CDR3 regions were amplified with the immunoSEQ multiplex PCR using forward primers for 54 TRBV segments and reverse primers for 13 TRBJ segments. For pre-culture CD4+ samples, sequencing was done at deep resolution with a target of about 210,000 T cell genomes. Sequencing of the amplicons was done on an Illumina HiSeq System, giving 87 bp reads that spanned the CDR3. In the original analysis: PCR and sequencing errors in the reads were corrected, and alignment to IMGT reference sequences was used to define CDR3 regions. Synthetic template pools were used to estimate counts of templates and unique rearrangements. Clonality was computed by subtracting Pielou's evenness from 1. The Daley-Smith estimator was used to estimate richness. Morisita's index was used to measure repertoire overlap. Clones found in cultured samples but undetected in the pre-culture repertoire of the corresponding donor were defined as low-abundance clones. TCRdb took over this immuneACCESS table, retaining in-frame rearrangements with V and J assigned. Such tables are incomplete; in checked studies, under half of the missing clones stem from an unresolved V gene, and the remainder is unexplained. The DNA gave D and trimming, while V, J and clone size come from that table. Across this sample there are roughly 73,000 clones, with roughly 75% seen only once. Together, the top ten hold 1.6% of the sample.

To note about this clone: Its antigen remains undetermined. No base qualities exist here, and no much larger clone lies one base off it.

Untouched CD4+ T cells were isolated from Ficoll-separated PBMC through negative selection with magnetic beads, and an average purity of about 98% was reached. Magnetic beads were used to isolate untouched CD4+ T cells from Ficoll-separated PBMC, giving 95% to 98% purity with negligible CD8+ contamination. Donors were three healthy blood donors whose buffy coats supplied peripheral blood mononuclear cells. CMV seronegative status was shared by all three donors. Genomic DNA was extracted with the DNeasy Blood & Tissue Kit. TCRB sequencing was performed on genomic DNA from sorted CD137+CD4+ cells and pre-culture CD4+ baseline samples from each subject. Sequences were obtained from CD4+ T cells from PBMCs. This clonotype originated in a man aged 55 to 70 in good health and CMV-seronegative.

CDR3 region: CASRGQRYEQYV. In nucleotide form, the sequence is TGTGCCAGCAGGGGACAGCGCTACGAGCAGTACGTC. Here the chain combines TRBV25-1 and TRBJ2-7; 7 bases in between match TRBD1. The germline V and J ends show losses of 6 bases and 3 bases respectively, and no gene match explains 2 bases of the junction. Reading the germline V gene gives CDR1 MGHDK and CDR2 SYGVNS. The CDR3 measures 12 amino acids from cysteine to valine. CDR3 DNA is the only sequence kept; it has 36 bases, read in frame from the first base.